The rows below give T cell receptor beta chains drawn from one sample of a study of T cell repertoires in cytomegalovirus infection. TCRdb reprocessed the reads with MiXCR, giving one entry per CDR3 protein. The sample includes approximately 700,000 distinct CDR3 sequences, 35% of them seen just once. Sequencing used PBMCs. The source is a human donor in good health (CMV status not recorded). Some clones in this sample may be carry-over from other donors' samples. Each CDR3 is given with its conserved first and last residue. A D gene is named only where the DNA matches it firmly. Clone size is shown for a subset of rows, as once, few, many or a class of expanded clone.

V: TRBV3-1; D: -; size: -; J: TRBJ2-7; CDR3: CASSQDAEQYF; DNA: TGTGCCAGCAGCCAAGATGCCGAGCAGTACTTC
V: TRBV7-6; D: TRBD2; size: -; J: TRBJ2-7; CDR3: CASSEGGGSYEQYF; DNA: TGTGCCAGCAGCGAAGGAGGCGGGAGCTACGAGCAGTACTTC
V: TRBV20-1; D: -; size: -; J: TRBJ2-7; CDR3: CSASSSPTSYEQYF; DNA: TGCAGTGCGAGCAGTTCCCCAACATCCTACGAGCAGTACTTC
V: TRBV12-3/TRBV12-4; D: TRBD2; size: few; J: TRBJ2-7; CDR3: CASSLEGGPNEQYF; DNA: TGTGCCAGCAGTTTGGAGGGAGGGCCGAACGAGCAGTACTTC
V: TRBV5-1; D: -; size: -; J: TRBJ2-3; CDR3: CASSGELNTDTQYF; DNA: TGCGCCAGCAGCGGGGAACTCAACACAGATACGCAGTATTTT
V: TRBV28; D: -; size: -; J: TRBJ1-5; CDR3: CASSSLGGAGNQPQHF; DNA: TGTGCCAGCAGTTCCCTTGGCGGGGCAGGCAATCAGCCCCAGCATTTT
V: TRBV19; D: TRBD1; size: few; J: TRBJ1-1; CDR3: CASSSDRGKNTEAFF; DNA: TGTGCCAGTAGTAGCGACAGGGGGAAGAACACTGAAGCTTTCTTT
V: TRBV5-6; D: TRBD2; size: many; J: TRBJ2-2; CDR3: CASSFGLAGGMNTGELFF; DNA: TGTGCCAGCAGCTTCGGACTAGCGGGAGGGATGAACACCGGGGAGCTGTTTTTT
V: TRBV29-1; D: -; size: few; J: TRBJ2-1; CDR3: CSVAGPGQFF; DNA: TGCAGCGTCGCCGGGCCCGGCCAATTCTTC
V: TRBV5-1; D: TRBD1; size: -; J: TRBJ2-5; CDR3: CASSYQWDRGETQYF; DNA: TGCGCCAGCAGCTACCAATGGGACAGGGGAGAGACCCAGTACTTC
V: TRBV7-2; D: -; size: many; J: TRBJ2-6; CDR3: CASSLVVGANVLTF; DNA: TGTGCCAGCAGCTTAGTAGTAGGGGCCAACGTCCTGACTTTC
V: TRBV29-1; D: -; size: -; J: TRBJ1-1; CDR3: CSVEDRNTEAFF; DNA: TGCAGCGTTGAAGACCGGAACACTGAAGCTTTCTTT
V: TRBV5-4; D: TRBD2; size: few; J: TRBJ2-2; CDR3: CASSLGLARNTGELFF; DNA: TGTGCCAGCAGCCTGGGACTAGCCCGGAACACCGGGGAGCTGTTTTTT
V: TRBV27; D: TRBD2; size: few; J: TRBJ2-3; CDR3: CASSPLAGDRTDTQYF; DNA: TGTGCCAGCAGCCCTTTAGCGGGGGACCGCACAGATACGCAGTATTTT
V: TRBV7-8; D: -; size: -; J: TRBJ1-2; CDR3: CASSLVGESNYGYTF; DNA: TGTGCCAGCAGCTTAGTAGGGGAATCTAACTATGGCTACACCTTC
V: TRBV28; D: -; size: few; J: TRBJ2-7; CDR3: CASSLGTWDYEQYF; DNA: TGTGCCAGCAGTTTAGGGACTTGGGACTACGAGCAGTACTTC
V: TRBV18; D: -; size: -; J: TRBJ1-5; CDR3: CASSRDHSNQPQHF; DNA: TGTGCCAGCTCACGAGACCATAGCAATCAGCCCCAGCATTTT
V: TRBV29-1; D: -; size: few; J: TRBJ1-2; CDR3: CSVEDRLGRRGGGYGYTF; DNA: TGCAGCGTTGAAGACCGGTTGGGGCGGCGGGGCGGGGGCTATGGCTACACCTTC
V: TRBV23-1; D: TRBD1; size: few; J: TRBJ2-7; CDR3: CASYPGQETTCEQYF; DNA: TGCGCCAGCTATCCGGGACAGGAGACGACCTGCGAGCAGTACTTC
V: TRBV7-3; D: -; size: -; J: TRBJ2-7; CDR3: CASSQWDGVSSLSYEQYF; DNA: TGTGCCAGCAGCCAGTGGGACGGAGTCAGTTCCCTCTCCTACGAGCAGTACTTC
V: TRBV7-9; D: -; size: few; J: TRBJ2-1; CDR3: CASSRGEVSYNEQFF; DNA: TGTGCCAGCAGCCGAGGAGAGGTATCGTACAATGAGCAGTTCTTC
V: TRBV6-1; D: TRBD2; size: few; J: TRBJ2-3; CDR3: CASNEGTSGGPRTDTQYF; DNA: TGTGCCAGCAATGAAGGGACTAGCGGGGGGCCCCGCACAGATACGCAGTATTTT